This TCR beta chain was profiled in a study of T cells after yellow fever vaccination. Germline assignment: CDR1 SGHRS and CDR2 YFSETQ. The CDR3 is made up of 14 amino acids. The trim removed 4 bases at V and 4 bases at J, leaving 3 bases unmatched. TCRdb re-derived calls from the 5' RACE reads in MiXCR, one entry per CDR3 protein. Counted here are around 530,000 distinct CDR3 sequences, roughly a sixth occurring once; the ten biggest clones make up 15% to 20%. The sequencing used PBMCs, collected about 5 days after the first yellow fever vaccination. The rearrangement joins TRBV5-1 to TRBJ2-3, with TRBD1 matching 10 bases. This clonotype originated in a man between 18 and 35 years old who received the YFV17D yellow fever vaccine. CDR3 amino acids: CASSVGQGPDTQYF. The CDR3 DNA follows: TGCGCCAGCAGCGTGGGACAGGGGCCAGATACGCAGTATTTT. Based on the CDR3 plus reference TRBV5-1 and TRBJ2-3, the full variable domain is KAGVTQTPRYLIKTRGQQVTLSCSPISGHRSVSWYQQTPGQGLQFLFEYFSETQRNKGNFPGRFSGRQFSNSRSEMNVSTLELGDSALYLCASSVGQGPDTQYFGPGTRLTVL.